This T cell receptor beta chain was obtained from a study of Ad26.COV2.S vaccination and SARS-CoV-2 variants. Study-wide points: Across vaccine and placebo recipients, the breadth of non-spike TCRs was similar.

J gave up 2 bases and V 4 bases, and 9 bases lay outside the gene matches. Per germline, CDR1 SGHDN and CDR2 FVKESK. The length of the CDR3 is 17 residues. In regard to this clone: Its cognate antigen is unknown.

TCRdb's copy holds only in-frame clones and misses some; the assay was immunoSEQ multiplex PCR. The sample yields about 470,000 clones, 90% seen once. Treatment here: about 20 received Ad26.COV2.S at low or high dose, single or two shots; 5 received placebo; per-sample allocation not given. Sampling was performed 63 days after the first vaccine or placebo injection. Here the sequenced sample was peripheral blood, taken in a trial of Ad26.COV2.S vaccine versus placebo. The chain couples TRBV14 to TRBJ2-3, with 10 bases aligning to TRBD2. The TCR comes from a person between 18 and 65 years old who received the Ad26.COV2.S COVID-19 vaccine or a placebo. CDR3 loop: CASSLLSAGGITDTQYF. CDR3 nucleotides: TGTGCCAGCAGCCTTCTTTCAGCGGGAGGGATCACAGATACGCAGTATTTT.